The rows below give T cell receptor beta chains drawn from one sample of a study of cytomegalovirus exposure and HLA in healthy donors. Here immunoSEQ multiplex PCR was the method, and the copy in TCRdb shows in-frame clones only, minus some. The table includes about 89,000 clones, 85% detected once. The sample consisted of PBMCs. These receptors were taken from a man aged 40-49 years in good health and CMV-seropositive. CDR3s include the opening cysteine and the closing phenylalanine or tryptophan. Fields, in order: V gene, clone size, D gene, J gene, CDR3 protein, CDR3 DNA. A D gene is named only where the DNA matches it firmly. Some rows have no size entry. The others give once, few or many, or a class for an expanded clone.

TRBV7-9,.,TRBD1,TRBJ1-1,CASSFGDHRGTEAFF,TGTGCCAGCAGTTTTGGGGACCACAGGGGCACTGAAGCTTTCTTT
TRBV4-1,many,TRBD1,TRBJ1-6,CASSQADRGGSPLHF,TGCGCCAGCAGCCAAGCCGACAGGGGAGGGTCACCCCTCCACTTT
TRBV30,.,.,TRBJ1-6,CAWKSLRSGINSPLHF,TGTGCCTGGAAGTCCCTTCGGTCAGGGATTAATTCACCCCTCCACTTT
TRBV6-4,.,.,TRBJ1-1,CASSEQGNTEAFF,TGTGCCAGCAGTGAACAGGGGAACACTGAAGCTTTCTTT
TRBV5-1,.,TRBD1,TRBJ2-1,CASSLLRGRNGVQFF,TGCGCCAGCAGCTTGCTCAGGGGGCGCAATGGCGTGCAGTTCTTC
TRBV6-1,.,TRBD1,TRBJ2-3,CASSNRGDTDTQYF,TGTGCCAGCAGTAACAGGGGAGACACAGATACGCAGTATTTT
TRBV5-1,.,TRBD1,TRBJ2-7,CASSLNRGFYEQYF,TGCGCCAGCAGCTTGAACAGGGGATTCTACGAGCAGTACTTC
TRBV18,.,.,TRBJ1-1,CASSPLETGPTNTEAFF,TGTGCCAGCTCACCATTGGAAACAGGACCGACGAACACTGAAGCTTTCTTT
TRBV7-9,.,.,TRBJ2-5,CASSLLDPAEEQYF,TGTGCCAGCAGCTTGCTTGACCCAGCGGAGGAGCAGTACTTC
TRBV6-5,.,.,TRBJ1-5,CASSSITGKKPQHF,TGTGCCAGCAGTTCAATAACAGGGAAGAAGCCCCAGCATTTT
TRBV19,once,.,TRBJ1-1,CATGGALNTEAFF,TGTGCCACCGGAGGCGCCCTCAACACTGAAGCTTTCTTT
TRBV7-6,.,.,TRBJ2-7,CASSFGQSSYEQYF,TGTGCCAGCAGCTTTGGGCAGAGCTCCTACGAGCAGTACTTC
TRBV6-5,.,TRBD2,TRBJ2-1,CASTRSGRYNEQFF,TGTGCCAGCACACGCAGCGGGAGATACAATGAGCAGTTCTTC
TRBV27,.,TRBD1,TRBJ2-7,CASSLRQGPSYEQYF,TGTGCCAGCAGTCTTAGACAGGGACCCTCCTACGAGCAGTACTTC
TRBV9,once,TRBD2,TRBJ2-1,CASSISGSLNEQFF,TGTGCCAGCAGCATCAGCGGGAGTCTCAATGAGCAGTTCTTC
TRBV28,.,.,TRBJ2-1,CASTPSGSTYNEQFF,TGTGCCAGCACCCCGAGCGGGTCGACCTACAATGAGCAGTTCTTC
TRBV6-5,.,TRBD1,TRBJ1-2,CATHRQGNPYGYTF,TGTGCCACCCATCGACAGGGGAACCCCTATGGCTACACCTTC
TRBV28,.,.,TRBJ1-2,CASLRPGGHYGYTF,TGTGCCAGCCTGCGTCCCGGGGGACACTATGGCTACACCTTC